Following are 23 T cell receptor beta chains from one sample sequenced in a study of blood T cell repertoires in COVID-19. The data were produced by immunoSEQ multiplex PCR, yet TCRdb's version contains in-frame clones alone and is incomplete. The sample shows fewer than 350,000 clones, roughly nine tenths of them seen only once. The sequenced sample consisted of PBMCs or T cells enriched from blood (not recorded which). These receptors were collected from a woman between 40 and 55 years old who had recovered from COVID-19.

The chain combines TRBV27 with TRBJ1-6, with D uncertain. Trimming pared 5 bases from V and 0 bases from J, leaving 14 bases between. CDR1 is MNHEY, CDR2 SMNVEV, per germline (reference sequence). CDR3 length: 17 amino acids. CDR3 sequence: CASSRREGSSYNSPLHF. In nucleotides, the CDR3 is TGTGCCAGCAGTCGGCGGGAGGGCAGCTCCTATAATTCACCCCTCCACTTT.

The V gene is TRBV19, the J gene TRBJ2-7; TRBD1 matches at 7 bases. CDR3 size: 15 residues. Looked up from germline, CDR1 is LNHDA and CDR2 is SQIVND (reference sequence). V was pared by 4 bases and J by 5 bases, with 11 bases of the junction left unmatched. The CDR3 DNA follows: TGTGCCAGTAGTACCACAGGGGCGCACACTCACGAGCAGTACTTC. Protein product: CASSTTGAHTHEQYF.

The genes are TRBV2 and TRBJ2-1; D unresolved. V shed 6 bases and J shed 10 bases, with 13 bases lying between them. The CDR3 runs 12 residues. The V gene's germline CDR1 is SNHLY and CDR2 FYNNEI. The CDR3 sequence is CASSPLSPEQFF. CDR3 coding DNA: TGTGCCAGCAGCCCTTTATCCCCGGAGCAGTTCTTC. Supplemented by reference TRBV2 and TRBJ2-1, the full variable domain reads EPEVTQTPSHQVTQMGQEVILRCVPISNHLYFYWYRQILGQKVEFLVSFYNNEISEKSEIFDDQFSVERPDGSNFTLKIRSTKLEDSAMYFCASSPLSPEQFFGPGTRLTVL.

This CDR3 is CAISAGDQPQHF. DNA of the CDR3: TGTGCCATCAGTGCGGGGGATCAGCCCCAGCATTTT. The chain combines TRBV10-3 with TRBJ1-5; possibly TRBD1 for D (5 bases). V was trimmed by 4 bases and J by 5 bases, leaving 6 bases between them. Per the germline V gene, CDR1 is ENHRY and CDR2 is SYGVKD. This CDR3 has 12 residues.

This chain uses TRBV30 with TRBJ2-2; 7 bases agree with TRBD2. Germline trimming cut 2 bases from V and 2 bases from J; bases unmatched to any gene: 17. Germline V gene lookup returns CDR1 GTSNPN and CDR2 SVGIG (reference sequence). The CDR3 is 19 residues long. CDR3 sequence (DNA): TGTGCCTGGAGTTGGGGAGCGGGAACCAGGTGGACTAACACCGGGGAGCTGTTTTTT. Translating gives CAWSWGAGTRWTNTGELFF.

This clone was detected only once. The rearrangement uses TRBV2 and TRBJ2-1; D is ambiguous. From germline, CDR1 is SNHLY and CDR2 FYNNEI. With 3 bases removed from V and 8 bases from J, the gap between germline ends came to 5 bases. The CDR3 spans 11 residues. CDR3 bases: TGTGCCAGCAGTGACCCGGATGAGCAGTTCTTC. This sequence encodes CASSDPDEQFF.

The genes are TRBV24-1 and TRBJ2-3; D remains unclear. Trimming removed 1 base at V and 4 bases at J, with 11 bases between. The CDR3 spans 15 residues. Germline V gene lookup returns CDR1 KGHDR and CDR2 SFDVKD. The DNA of the CDR3 is TGTGCCACCAGTGATTTAGCAGAGGCGGCAGATACGCAGTATTTT. Translated, it gives CATSDLAEAADTQYF.

This chain connects TRBV6-2 or TRBV6-3 to TRBJ2-5; TRBD2 might be the D (5 bases). Trimming removed 2 bases from V and 2 bases from J, with 12 bases in between. The CDR3 length is 15 residues. Germline CDR1 MNHEY, CDR2 SVGEGT. Here the CDR3 reads CASSYPPTGQETQYF. The CDR3 bases are TGTGCCAGCAGTTACCCCCCGACGGGGCAAGAGACCCAGTACTTC.

The chain recombines TRBV18 with TRBJ1-6, with D possibly matching TRBD1 (6 bases). The ends were cut back, 6 bases at V and 9 bases at J, with 18 bases in the middle. The germline V gene encodes CDR1 KGHSH and CDR2 LQKENI. The CDR3 consists of 15 residues. The CDR3: CASSSEQGLSSPLHF. The CDR3 DNA reads as TGTGCCAGCTCGTCTGAACAGGGTCTGAGTTCACCCCTCCACTTT.

J is TRBJ1-1 and V is TRBV7-9, with TRBD1 identical over 7 bases. Germline CDR1 reads SEHNR; CDR2 reads FQNEAQ (reference sequence). This CDR3 comprises 13 residues. J gave up 8 bases and V 0 bases, and 3 bases lay outside the gene matches. As DNA, the CDR3 is TGTGCCAGCAGCTTAGCAGGGGGCAGGGAAGCTTTCTTT. Translation: CASSLAGGREAFF. The complete variable domain, with remaining parts taken from reference TRBV7-9 and TRBJ1-1, reads DTGVSQNPRHKITKRGQNVTFRCDPISEHNRLYWYRQTLGQGPEFLTYFQNEAQLEKSRLLSDRFSAERPKGSFSTLEIQRTEQGDSAMYLCASSLAGGREAFFGQGTRLTVV.

The chain employs TRBV7-2 and TRBJ2-1; D call uncertain. Per germline, CDR1 SGHTA and CDR2 FQGNSA. The CDR3 consists of 11 residues. Between the trimmed V and J ends, which lost 2 bases and 10 bases, there was a span of 6 bases. The CDR3 nucleotides read TGTGCCAGCAGCTTAAACAGCGAGCAGTTCTTC. The encoded protein is CASSLNSEQFF.

V and J are TRBV11-1 and TRBJ2-7; D remains ambiguous. With 2 bases removed from V and 4 bases from J, the gap between germline ends came to 6 bases. CDR1 and CDR2 (germline): SGHAT, FQDESV (reference sequence). This CDR3 is 12 amino acids long. CDR3 nucleotide sequence: TGTGCCAGCAGCTTAATCGGTTACGAGCAGTACTTC. Its translation is CASSLIGYEQYF.

This sequence joins TRBV28 and TRBJ2-3, with D perhaps TRBD1 (6 bases). The CDR3 contains 13 residues. V was cut by 10 bases and J by 0 bases, with 11 bases left in between. Germline lookup yields CDR1 MDHEN and CDR2 SYDVKM. The CDR3 coding sequence is TGTGCCATGCGACAGGCTAGCACAGATACGCAGTATTTT. Protein product: CAMRQASTDTQYF.

Concerning this clone itself: A far larger clone is off by one base, so a read error is likely. Additional DNA sequences in this sample encode the identical CDR3. J is TRBJ1-3 and V is TRBV4-2, with a tentative D call TRBD1 (6 bases). The CDR3 length is 15 residues. The V and J ends lost 0 bases and 2 bases respectively, with 8 bases between them. Germline lookup yields CDR1 LGHNA and CDR2 YNFKEQ. The CDR3: CASSQEDRAGNTIYF. DNA for the CDR3: TGTGCCAGCAGCCAAGAGGACAGAGCTGGAAACACCATATATTTT.

The chain combines TRBV7-6 with TRBJ2-2, with D perhaps matching TRBD1 (6 bases). V lost 5 bases and J 0 bases, leaving 13 bases between the germline ends. Germline values: CDR1 SGHVS, CDR2 FNYEAQ. The CDR3 runs 16 residues. The CDR3 loop is CASSQRQGTNTGELFF. Here the CDR3 DNA reads TGTGCCAGCAGCCAGCGGCAGGGGACGAACACCGGGGAGCTGTTTTTT.

The rearrangement links TRBV3-1 (or the pseudogene TRBV3-2) to TRBJ2-7; D may be TRBD1 (6 bases). Trimming removed 3 bases from V and 2 bases from J, with 14 bases in between. The CDR3 runs 15 residues. CDR1 is LGHDT, CDR2 YNNKEL, per germline (reference sequence). CDR3 loop: CASSQALTGAYEQYF. CDR3 nucleotides: TGTGCCAGCAGCCAGGCCCTGACAGGAGCCTACGAGCAGTACTTC.

The chain couples TRBV6-2 or TRBV6-3 to TRBJ2-7; 7 bases map to TRBD2. The J segment lost 7 bases and the V segment lost 5 bases, leaving 17 bases of the junction unmatched. The germline V gene has CDR1 MNHEY and CDR2 SVGEGT. The CDR3 is made up of 16 amino acids. CDR3 sequence reads: CASSMTDSGESREQYF. CDR3 nucleotides: TGTGCCAGCAGTATGACTGACAGCGGGGAGTCCCGAGAGCAGTACTTC.

V usage is TRBV11-2 and J usage is TRBJ2-5, with TRBD2 identical over 9 bases. CDR3 length: 15 amino acids. The V gene's germline CDR1 is SGHAT and CDR2 FQNNGV. The V and J ends lost 5 bases and 7 bases, in that order; junction bases with no gene match: 11. The CDR3 protein is CASSLGAGGPRTQYF. The CDR3 coding sequence is TGTGCCAGCAGCCTAGGGGCGGGAGGGCCCCGGACCCAGTACTTC.

CDR3 region: CASDGTSGREQNQETQYF. The CDR3 bases are TGCGCCAGTGATGGGACTAGCGGGAGGGAACAAAACCAAGAGACCCAGTACTTC. The chain recombines TRBV10-1 with TRBJ2-5; TRBD2 matches 16 bases. V dropped 9 bases and J dropped 0; count of bases not matched to a gene: 10. This CDR3 spans 18 amino acids. Germline values: CDR1 WNHNN, CDR2 SYGVQD (reference sequence).

The chain combines TRBV5-6 with TRBJ2-5; possibly TRBD2 for D (6 bases). The germline CDR1 and CDR2 sequences are SGHDT and YYEEEE. The CDR3 covers 15 residues. V lost 1 base to trimming and J lost 5 bases, with 15 bases between them. In DNA form, the CDR3 reads TGTGCCAGCAGCTTGCTGGGAGTAAGCGGGGAGACCCAGTACTTC. Protein sequence: CASSLLGVSGETQYF. The full variable domain, its missing parts supplied by reference TRBV5-6 and TRBJ2-5, is DAGVTQSPTHLIKTRGQQVTLRCSPKSGHDTVSWYQQALGQGPQFIFQYYEEEERQRGNFPDRFSGHQFPNYSSELNVNALLLGDSALYLCASSLLGVSGETQYFGPGTRLLVL.

The chain carries TRBV7-9 and TRBJ1-2, with 7 nucleotides matching TRBD1. Per germline, CDR1 SEHNR and CDR2 FQNEAQ (reference sequence). This CDR3 is built from 15 residues. The trim removed 5 bases at V and 0 bases at J, leaving 6 bases unmatched. The chain's CDR3 is CASSPQGIANYGYTF. The CDR3, as DNA: TGTGCCAGCAGCCCACAGGGGATAGCTAACTATGGCTACACCTTC. Full variable domain (rest looked up from reference TRBV7-9 and TRBJ1-2): DTGVSQNPRHKITKRGQNVTFRCDPISEHNRLYWYRQTLGQGPEFLTYFQNEAQLEKSRLLSDRFSAERPKGSFSTLEIQRTEQGDSAMYLCASSPQGIANYGYTFGSGTRLTVV.

The chain couples TRBV11-2 to TRBJ2-1; the match to TRBD2 covers 11 bases. In germline, CDR1 is SGHAT, CDR2 FQNNGV. The ends lost 2 bases at V and 10 bases at J; junction bases unmatched: 4. This CDR3 spans 14 amino acids. Here the CDR3 reads CASSLSGLAGEQFF. For the CDR3, the DNA is TGTGCCAGCAGCTTATCCGGACTAGCGGGCGAGCAGTTCTTC.

This chain joins TRBV24-1 and TRBJ1-5; 9 nucleotides align to TRBD1. Germline CDR1 reads KGHDR; CDR2 reads SFDVKD. Losses at the gene ends were 4 bases for V and 0 bases for J; bases not matched to a gene: 6. CDR3 length: 17 residues. The CDR3 nucleotides read TGTGCCACCAGTGAGGGACAGGGAGGGTATAGCAATCAGCCCCAGCATTTT. Residues: CATSEGQGGYSNQPQHF.